The following is a TCR beta chain sequence with its context. Its target is unknown. V was shortened by 3 bases and J by 9 bases, with 9 bases between the two germline ends. CDR1 SEHNR and CDR2 FQNEAQ come from the germline V gene (reference sequence). CDR3 length: 12 residues. TCRdb recomputed calls from the 5' RACE reads with MiXCR, one row per CDR3 protein. The sample holds around 100,000 distinct CDR3 sequences, around 24% seen once. This record belongs to a study of CD8 T cells in ankylosing spondylitis. General study findings and limits: Enrichment of disease-linked clones was reportedly significant in matched ankylosing spondylitis synovial fluid.

This TCR was sampled from a male donor with ankylosing spondylitis. The chain links TRBV7-9 to TRBJ2-1; no clear D gene. Sequencing used synovial fluid, either unsorted or a sorted T cell fraction (not recorded which). CDR3 in DNA: TGTGCCAGCAGCTTCTTAGGTTCTGAGCAGTTCTTC. This encodes CASSFLGSEQFF.